This TCR beta chain was obtained from a study of T cells in Graves' hyperthyroidism and ophthalmopathy. Using RNA transcripts as the source, TCR beta CDR3 regions were amplified. Carried out on the TCR CDR3, a first-round RT-PCR used the HTBI primer set. Each CDR3 protein is one row after TCRdb ran MiXCR on the multiplex PCR reads. This table holds approximately 500,000 distinct CDR3 sequences, 46% found once. General study findings and limits: Appearing also in blood were most of the thyroid clonotypes expanded above 0.001.

The length of the CDR3 is 17 residues. V shed 0 bases and J shed 0 bases, with 13 bases lying between them. CDR1 is SEHNR, CDR2 FQNEAQ, per germline (reference sequence). The study left out patients who had uncontrolled infection, other autoimmune disease, pregnancy or lactation. Diagnosing involved the use of clinical symptoms, serum thyroxine and TRAb, thyroid ultrasound and orbital computed tomography. This clonotype has just a few counts. The antigen remains unidentified. The chain joins TRBV7-9 to TRBJ2-3; D uncertain. The sequence was obtained from a woman younger than 35 with Graves' hyperthyroidism. What was sequenced was peripheral blood or thyroid tissue (not recorded which). The CDR3 coding sequence is TGTGCCAGCAGCTTAGCGTCTCGAAGCTCTAGCACAGATACGCAGTATTTT. As protein: CASSLASRSSSTDTQYF.